The sequence of this T cell receptor beta chain was determined in a study of cytomegalovirus exposure and HLA in healthy donors. Study observations and caveats: The dataset shows that most TCR sequences were rare, while some public TCRs occurred in many donors. One variant, a missense change in DCLRE1C, was linked in a later analysis to TCR beta V- and J-gene trimming.

This clone has only a few counts. Its antigen remains unknown. The PCR employed 60 Vbeta primers together with 13 Jbeta primers. Clones were sequenced by immunoSEQ multiplex PCR, and TCRdb holds only the in-frame ones, with some missing. This sample has tens of thousands of clones; more than 60% occur once, and the top ten carry 2.7%. The CDR3 loop spans 15 amino acids. V lost 3 bases and J 0 bases, leaving 9 bases between the germline ends. Germline V CDR1 and CDR2: SGHAT, FQDESV (reference sequence). The TCR comes from a man aged 30 to 45 in good health and CMV-seronegative. The chain joins TRBV11-1 to TRBJ1-3; D call uncertain. The sequencing sample was made of PBMCs. The CDR3 DNA sequence: TGTGCCAGCAGCTTCGCCGGGGACTCTGGAAACACCATATATTTT. Its protein is CASSFAGDSGNTIYF. The variable domain in full, with the rest retrieved from reference TRBV11-1 and TRBJ1-3, is EAEVAQSPRYKITEKSQAVAFWCDPISGHATLYWYRQILGQGPELLVQFQDESVVDDSQLPKDRFSAERLKGVDSTLKIQPAELGDSAMYLCASSFAGDSGNTIYFGEGSWLTVV.